Below, 13 T cell receptor beta chains from the same sample are listed, as sequenced in a study of naive CD8 T cells in extremely preterm neonates. TCRdb keeps only in-frame clones here, not all; method: immunoSEQ multiplex PCR. Here the sample spans approximately 7,500 clones, roughly 98% being singletons. Elective cesarean births at roughly 35-43 weeks, without labor or membrane rupture, supplied the cord blood. Sequencing was done on a sample of naive CD8+ T cells from cord blood. The source of these receptors is a newborn in good health.

The V gene is TRBV21-1, the J gene TRBJ2-5; TRBD2 is the table's D call and was not checked against the DNA. TRBV21-1 represents a pseudogene. CDR3 length equals 14 residues. The CDR3 protein is CASSKGGGQETQYF. In nucleotides, the CDR3 is TGTGCCAGCAGCAAGGGCGGGGGTCAAGAGACCCAGTACTTC.

V and J are TRBV20-1 and TRBJ1-2, with unresolved D. CDR1 DFQATT and CDR2 SNEGSKA come from the germline V gene (reference sequence). This CDR3 comprises 10 residues. CDR3 sequence reads: CSVPSYGYTF. DNA of the CDR3: TGCAGCGTTCCCTCCTATGGCTACACCTTC.

The chain uses TRBV21-1 and TRBJ2-1; the table's D call of TRBD1 was not tested on the DNA. TRBV21-1 is listed as a pseudogene. CDR3 length: 18 residues. The CDR3 DNA sequence: TGTGCCAGCAGCAAAGTTCCCCGAGACAGGGCGGCCTACAATGAGCAGTTCTTC. Residues: CASSKVPRDRAAYNEQFF.

The chain employs TRBV5-3 and TRBJ2-7, with 9 bases identical to TRBD1. TRBV5-3 is assigned to the ORF class and has an uncertain function. The CDR3 covers 13 residues. The V and J ends lost 4 bases and 7 bases, in that order; junction bases with no gene match: 6. This chain's CDR3 is CARSRDRGEEQYF. Written as DNA, the CDR3 is TGTGCCAGAAGCAGAGACAGGGGGGAAGAGCAGTACTTC.

This clone was counted a single time. V and J are TRBV9 and TRBJ1-2, with D possibly matching TRBD1 (6 bases). There are 14 residues in the CDR3. Germline CDR1 is SGDLS and CDR2 is YYNGEE. Trimming removed 0 bases from V and 1 base from J, with 7 bases in between. This chain's CDR3 is CASSVAGVNYGYTF. Written as DNA, the CDR3 is TGTGCCAGCAGCGTAGCAGGGGTTAACTATGGCTACACCTTC.

The chain has TRBV5-4 and TRBJ2-2; 12 bases are a match to TRBD1. Germline CDR1 and CDR2: SGHNT and YYREEE (reference sequence). The CDR3 totals 18 residues. Germline trimming cut 3 bases from V and 4 bases from J; bases unmatched to any gene: 10. The CDR3 DNA follows: TGTGCCAGCAGCTCACCCCCGGGACAGGGGGCACTCACCGGGGAGCTGTTTTTT. Amino acid sequence: CASSSPPGQGALTGELFF.

The chain recombines TRBV5-6 with TRBJ2-1, with 7 bases identical to TRBD1. From germline, CDR1 is SGHDT and CDR2 YYEEEE. With V trimmed by 5 bases and J by 3 bases, 5 bases remained unmatched. The CDR3 spans 14 residues. CDR3 region: CASSSRDSYNEQFF. The CDR3, as DNA: TGTGCCAGCAGTTCACGGGACAGCTACAATGAGCAGTTCTTC.

The genes are TRBV9 and TRBJ2-6; D may be TRBD1 (6 bases). Trimming shortened V by 3 bases and J by 0 bases, and 7 bases separated the two germline ends. Germline V gene sequence: CDR1 SGDLS, CDR2 YYNGEE. The length of the CDR3 is 15 residues. Here the CDR3 DNA reads TGTGCCAGCAGCGAGGGACACTCTGGGGCCAACGTCCTGACTTTC. As protein: CASSEGHSGANVLTF.

The chain combines TRBV4-1 with TRBJ2-7, with 9 bases aligning to TRBD2. The germline gives CDR1 MGHRA, CDR2 YSYEKL. V lost 4 bases, J lost 6 bases, and 1 base stayed unmatched. The CDR3 is 12 amino acids. The DNA for the CDR3 is TGCGCCAGCAGCCCGACTAGCGGCGAGCAGTACTTC. Translating gives CASSPTSGEQYF.

V usage is TRBV2 and J usage is TRBJ2-7, with D tentatively TRBD2 (5 bases). Germline V gene data show CDR1 as SNHLY and CDR2 as FYNNEI. CDR3 length: 15 amino acids. V dropped 6 bases and J dropped 3 bases, with 18 bases sitting between them. DNA for the CDR3: TGTGCCAGCAGGGCGACTACTCCCAGACTCTACGAGCAGTACTTC. It codes for CASRATTPRLYEQYF. The whole variable domain, filled in from reference TRBV2 and TRBJ2-7, reads EPEVTQTPSHQVTQMGQEVILRCVPISNHLYFYWYRQILGQKVEFLVSFYNNEISEKSEIFDDQFSVERPDGSNFTLKIRSTKLEDSAMYFCASRATTPRLYEQYFGPGTRLTVT.

The chain combines TRBV7-3 with TRBJ2-3; 7 bases agree with TRBD2. The CDR3 loop spans 14 amino acids. Trimming cost V 4 bases and J 0 bases; bases outside gene matches: 1. Germline V gene data show CDR1 as SGHTA and CDR2 as FQGTGA. The CDR3 protein is CASSWGGSTDTQYF. CDR3 nucleotides: TGTGCCAGCAGCTGGGGGGGGAGCACAGATACGCAGTATTTT.

In DNA form, the CDR3 reads TGTGCCAGCAGTGGGGCAGGGGGCGGCTATGGCTACACCTTC. This translates into CASSGAGGGYGYTF. The V gene is TRBV2, the J gene TRBJ1-2, with 8 bases identical to TRBD1. From germline, CDR1 is SNHLY and CDR2 FYNNEI. This CDR3 spans 14 amino acids. Unmatched junction bases numbered 5, after V lost 4 bases and J lost 4 bases.

The chain is built from TRBV15 and TRBJ1-5; tentative D call: TRBD1 (6 bases). The V gene's germline CDR1 is LNHNV and CDR2 YYDKDF (reference sequence). V was clipped by 8 bases and J by 0 bases, with 11 bases between them. The CDR3 length is 14 residues. CDR3 sequence reads: CATEDSSSNQPQHF. In nucleotides, the CDR3 is TGTGCCACCGAGGACAGTAGTAGCAATCAGCCCCAGCATTTT. Supplemented by reference TRBV15 and TRBJ1-5, the full variable domain reads DAMVIQNPRYQVTQFGKPVTLSCSQTLNHNVMYWYQQKSSQAPKLLFHYYDKDFNNEADTPDNFQSRRPNTSFCFLDIRSPGLGDTAMYLCATEDSSSNQPQHFGDGTRLSIL.